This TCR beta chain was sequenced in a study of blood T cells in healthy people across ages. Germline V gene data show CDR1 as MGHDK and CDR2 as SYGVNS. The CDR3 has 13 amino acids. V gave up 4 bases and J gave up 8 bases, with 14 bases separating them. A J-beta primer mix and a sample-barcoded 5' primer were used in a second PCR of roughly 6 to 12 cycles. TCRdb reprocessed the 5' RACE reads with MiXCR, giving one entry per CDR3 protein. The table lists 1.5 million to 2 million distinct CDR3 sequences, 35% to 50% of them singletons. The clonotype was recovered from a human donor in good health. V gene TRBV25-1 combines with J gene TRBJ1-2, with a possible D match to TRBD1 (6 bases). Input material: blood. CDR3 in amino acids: CASSGQTGGGYTF. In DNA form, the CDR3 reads TGTGCCAGCAGTGGCCAGACAGGTGGAGGCTACACCTTC.